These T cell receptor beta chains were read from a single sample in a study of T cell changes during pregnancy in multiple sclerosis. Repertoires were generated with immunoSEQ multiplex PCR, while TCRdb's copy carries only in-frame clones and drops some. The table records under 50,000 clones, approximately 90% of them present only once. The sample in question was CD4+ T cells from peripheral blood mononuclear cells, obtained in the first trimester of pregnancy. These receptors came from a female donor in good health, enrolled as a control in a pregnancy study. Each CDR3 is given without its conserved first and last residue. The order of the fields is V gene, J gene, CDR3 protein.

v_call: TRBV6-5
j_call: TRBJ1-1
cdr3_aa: ASSKSHRIEAF

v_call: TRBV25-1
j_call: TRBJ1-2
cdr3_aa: ASSTQGASSSYT

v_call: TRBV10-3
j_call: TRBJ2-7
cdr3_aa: AISDLGTGIFEQY

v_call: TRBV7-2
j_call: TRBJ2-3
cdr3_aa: ASSPVVLAGGGDTQY

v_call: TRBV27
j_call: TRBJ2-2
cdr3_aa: ASSADGLIPGELF

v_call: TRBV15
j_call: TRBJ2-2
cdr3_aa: ATSSRDRRATGELF

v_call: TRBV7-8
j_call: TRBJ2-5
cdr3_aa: ASSLRLGETQY

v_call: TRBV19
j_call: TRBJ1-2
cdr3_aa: ASSLGTGGIISYGYT

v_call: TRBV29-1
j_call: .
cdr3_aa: SVRSGTSGYEQY

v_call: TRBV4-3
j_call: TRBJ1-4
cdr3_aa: ASSQGDVAATNEKLF

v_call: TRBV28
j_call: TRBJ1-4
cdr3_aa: ASSSGGRPNEKLF

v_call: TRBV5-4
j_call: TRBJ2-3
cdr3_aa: ASSTRLGTDTQY

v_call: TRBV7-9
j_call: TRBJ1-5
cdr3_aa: ASSRDMGDQPQH

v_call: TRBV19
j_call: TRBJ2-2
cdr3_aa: ASTLRDSTGELF

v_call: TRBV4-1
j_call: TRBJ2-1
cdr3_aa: ASSQPGNNEQF

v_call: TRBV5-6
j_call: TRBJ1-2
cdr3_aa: ASSLGAGMGYGYT

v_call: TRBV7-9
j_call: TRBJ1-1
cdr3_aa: ASSPETGGAF

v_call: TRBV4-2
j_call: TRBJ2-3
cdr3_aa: ASSRSVLGRSDTQY

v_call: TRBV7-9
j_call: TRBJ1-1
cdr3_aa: ASSLEAGVGTEAF

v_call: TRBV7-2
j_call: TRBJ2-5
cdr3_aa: ASSFLGLAGAETQY

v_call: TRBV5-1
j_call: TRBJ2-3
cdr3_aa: ASSAQGDTQY

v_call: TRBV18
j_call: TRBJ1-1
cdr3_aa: ASSPSGDTEAF

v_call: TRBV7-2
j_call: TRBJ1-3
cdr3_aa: ASSRTGSGNTIY

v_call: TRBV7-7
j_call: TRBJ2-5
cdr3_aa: ASSSDRKETQY

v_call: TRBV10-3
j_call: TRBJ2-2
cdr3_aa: AISESTLGQGAIGELF

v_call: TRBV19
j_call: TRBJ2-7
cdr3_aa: ASSKPGLVSYEQY

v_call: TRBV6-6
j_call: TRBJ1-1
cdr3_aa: ASSYSTGNTEAF

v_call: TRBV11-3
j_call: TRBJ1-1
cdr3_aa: ASSKGGANTEAF

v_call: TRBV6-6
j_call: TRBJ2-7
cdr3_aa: ASRSDSYEQY

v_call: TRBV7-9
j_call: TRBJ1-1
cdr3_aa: ASSFPGGGVNTEAF

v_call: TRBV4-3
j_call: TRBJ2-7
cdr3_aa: ASSQVTTGASYEQY

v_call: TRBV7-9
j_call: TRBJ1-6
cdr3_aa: ASSPGVRNNSPLH

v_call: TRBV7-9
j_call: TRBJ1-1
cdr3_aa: ASSLLQGVNTEAF

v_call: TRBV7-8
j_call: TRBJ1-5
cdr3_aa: ASGPGVGNQPQH

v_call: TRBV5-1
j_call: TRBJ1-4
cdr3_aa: ASTLQGRPNEKLF

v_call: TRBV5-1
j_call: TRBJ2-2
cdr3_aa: ASSREDRGLSNTGELF

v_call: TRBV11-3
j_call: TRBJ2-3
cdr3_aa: ASSPTTSTDTQY

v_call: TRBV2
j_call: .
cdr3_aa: ATRGVLGEQY

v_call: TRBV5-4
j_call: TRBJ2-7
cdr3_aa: ASSLVQDPHEQY

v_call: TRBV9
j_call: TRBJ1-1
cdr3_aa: ASSPQGGAARRNTEAF

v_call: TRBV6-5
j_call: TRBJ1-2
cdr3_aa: ASSPVEGYGYT

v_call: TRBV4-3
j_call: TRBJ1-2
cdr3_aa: ASSQDGGGLGYGYT

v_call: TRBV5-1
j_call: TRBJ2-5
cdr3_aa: ASSLEASGGWETQY

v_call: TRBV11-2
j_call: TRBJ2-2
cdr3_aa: ASSPRTGNTGELF

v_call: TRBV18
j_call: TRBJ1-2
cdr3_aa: ASSPFDRSSNYGYT

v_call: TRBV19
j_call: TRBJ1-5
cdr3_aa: ASSPRGTGKTQPQH

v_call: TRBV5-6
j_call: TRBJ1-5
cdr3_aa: ASSIGQGRFRDQPQH

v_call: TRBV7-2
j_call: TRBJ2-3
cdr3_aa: ASSSALGRTTDTQY

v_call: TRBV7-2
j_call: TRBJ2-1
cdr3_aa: ASSLGRVASEQF

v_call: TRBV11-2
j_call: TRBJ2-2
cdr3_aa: ASSHNPRVPGELF

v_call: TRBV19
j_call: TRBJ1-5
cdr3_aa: ASSIRTYNQPQH

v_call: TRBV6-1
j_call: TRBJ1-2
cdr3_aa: ASSEVGQGGPGYT

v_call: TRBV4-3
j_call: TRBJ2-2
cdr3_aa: ASNVEPGTGELF

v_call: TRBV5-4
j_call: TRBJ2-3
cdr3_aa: ASSLWSGTSAD

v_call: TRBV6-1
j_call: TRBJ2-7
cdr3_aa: ASSEETTTRWEQY

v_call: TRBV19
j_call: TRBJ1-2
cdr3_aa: ASSHPSGYGYT

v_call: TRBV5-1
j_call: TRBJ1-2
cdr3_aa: ASSSRDRGVNGYT

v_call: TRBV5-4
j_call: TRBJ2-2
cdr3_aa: ASSSPTTRELF